This TCR beta chain emerged from a study of cytomegalovirus exposure and HLA in healthy donors. General study points: Overall, roughly 170 TCR beta chains were annotated as cytomegalovirus-associated. First-cohort TCR clusters were later found to tend to co-occur in the roughly 110 validation repertoires.

V was trimmed by 4 bases and J by 0 bases, leaving 25 bases between them. The CDR3 has 20 amino acids. Germline values: CDR1 SGHNT, CDR2 YENEEA. Sequencing used immunoSEQ multiplex PCR; TCRdb keeps in-frame clones, though not all of them. The data contain some 100,000 clones, 88% of them singletons. On this clone itself: Its antigen remains unidentified.

The genes are TRBV11-3 and TRBJ1-3, with D tentatively TRBD1 (6 bases). The sample consisted of PBMCs. The clonotype comes from a man in his late teens or twenties in good health and CMV-seropositive. The CDR3 nucleotides read TGTGCCAGCAGCTATACAGGGTTCGAACCCTCAGAATCCTCTGGAAACACCATATATTTT. This gives the protein CASSYTGFEPSESSGNTIYF.